This entry features one TCR beta chain sequence. Data came from immunoSEQ multiplex PCR; TCRdb stores just in-frame clones and leaves some out. The sample includes over 75,000 clones, roughly nine tenths of them seen just once. This CDR3 region has 14 residues. CDR1 is SGHNT, CDR2 YYREEE, per germline (reference sequence). V trimming: 3 bases; J trimming: 8 bases; junction bases outside the gene matches: 5. This entry belongs to a study of blood T cell repertoires in COVID-19. Across the study: Samples taken during acute and convalescent COVID-19 were collected in the United States, Italy and Spain. T cells, B-cell-depleted T cells, or PBMCs supplied cDNA or gDNA.

This clonotype was sampled from a woman older than 75 with active COVID-19. The V gene is TRBV5-4, the J gene TRBJ1-4; 9 nucleotides line up with TRBD1. Sequenced material: peripheral blood. The CDR3 spells CASSSQGQGEKLFF. Written as DNA, the CDR3 is TGTGCCAGCAGCTCACAGGGACAGGGCGAAAAACTGTTTTTT. Filled out from reference TRBV5-4 and TRBJ1-4, the complete variable domain reads ETGVTQSPTHLIKTRGQQVTLRCSSQSGHNTVSWYQQALGQGPQFIFQYYREEENGRGNFPPRFSGLQFPNYSSELNVNALELDDSALYLCASSSQGQGEKLFFGSGTQLSVL.